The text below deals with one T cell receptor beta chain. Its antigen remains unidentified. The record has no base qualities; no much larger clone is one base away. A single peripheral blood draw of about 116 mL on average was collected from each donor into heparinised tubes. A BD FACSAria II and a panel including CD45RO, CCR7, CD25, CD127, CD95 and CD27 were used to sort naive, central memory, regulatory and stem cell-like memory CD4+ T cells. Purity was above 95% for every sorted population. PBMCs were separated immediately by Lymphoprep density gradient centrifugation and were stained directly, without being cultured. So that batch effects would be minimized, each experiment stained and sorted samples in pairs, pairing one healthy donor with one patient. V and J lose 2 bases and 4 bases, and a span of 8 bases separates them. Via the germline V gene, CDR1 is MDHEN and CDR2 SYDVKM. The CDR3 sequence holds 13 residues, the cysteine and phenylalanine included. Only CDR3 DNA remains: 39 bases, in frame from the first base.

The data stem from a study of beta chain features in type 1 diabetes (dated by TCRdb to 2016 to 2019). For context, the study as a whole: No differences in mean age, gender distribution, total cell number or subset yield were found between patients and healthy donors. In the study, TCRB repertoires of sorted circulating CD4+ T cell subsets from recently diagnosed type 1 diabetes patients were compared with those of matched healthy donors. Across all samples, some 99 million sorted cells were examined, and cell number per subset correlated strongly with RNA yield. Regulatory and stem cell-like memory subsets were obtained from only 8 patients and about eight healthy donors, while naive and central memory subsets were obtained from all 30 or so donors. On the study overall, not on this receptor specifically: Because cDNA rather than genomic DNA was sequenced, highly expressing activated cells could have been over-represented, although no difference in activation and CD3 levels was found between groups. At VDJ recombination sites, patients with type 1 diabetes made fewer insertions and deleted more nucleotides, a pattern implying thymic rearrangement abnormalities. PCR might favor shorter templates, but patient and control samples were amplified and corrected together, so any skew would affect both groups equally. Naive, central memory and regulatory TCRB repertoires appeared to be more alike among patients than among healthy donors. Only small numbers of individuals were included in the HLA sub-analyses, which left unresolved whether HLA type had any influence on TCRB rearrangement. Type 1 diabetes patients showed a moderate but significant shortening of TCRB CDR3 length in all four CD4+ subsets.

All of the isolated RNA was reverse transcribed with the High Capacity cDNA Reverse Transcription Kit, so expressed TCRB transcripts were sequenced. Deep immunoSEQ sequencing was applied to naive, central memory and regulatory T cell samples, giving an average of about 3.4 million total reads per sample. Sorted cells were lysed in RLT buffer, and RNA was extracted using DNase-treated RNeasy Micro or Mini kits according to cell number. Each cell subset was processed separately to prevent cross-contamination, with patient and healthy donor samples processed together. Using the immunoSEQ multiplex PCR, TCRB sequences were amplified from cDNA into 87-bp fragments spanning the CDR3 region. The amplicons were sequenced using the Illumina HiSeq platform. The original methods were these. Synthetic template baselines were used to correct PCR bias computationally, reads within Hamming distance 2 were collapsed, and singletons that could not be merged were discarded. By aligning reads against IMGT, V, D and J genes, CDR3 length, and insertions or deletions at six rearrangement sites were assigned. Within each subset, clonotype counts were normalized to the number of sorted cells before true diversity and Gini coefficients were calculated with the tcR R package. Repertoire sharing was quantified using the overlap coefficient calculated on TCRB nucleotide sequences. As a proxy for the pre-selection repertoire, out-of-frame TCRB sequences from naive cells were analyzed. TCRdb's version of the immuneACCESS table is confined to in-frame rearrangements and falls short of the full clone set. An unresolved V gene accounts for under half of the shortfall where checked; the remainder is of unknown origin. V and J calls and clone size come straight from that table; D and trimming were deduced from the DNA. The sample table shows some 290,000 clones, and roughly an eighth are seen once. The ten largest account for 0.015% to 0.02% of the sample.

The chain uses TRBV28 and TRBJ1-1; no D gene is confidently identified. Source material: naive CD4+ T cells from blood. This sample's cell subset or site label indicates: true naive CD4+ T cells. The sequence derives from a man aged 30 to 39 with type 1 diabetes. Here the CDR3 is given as CASSLRGATEAFF. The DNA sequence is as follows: TGTGCCAGCAGTTTACGGGGTGCCACTGAAGCTTTCTTT.